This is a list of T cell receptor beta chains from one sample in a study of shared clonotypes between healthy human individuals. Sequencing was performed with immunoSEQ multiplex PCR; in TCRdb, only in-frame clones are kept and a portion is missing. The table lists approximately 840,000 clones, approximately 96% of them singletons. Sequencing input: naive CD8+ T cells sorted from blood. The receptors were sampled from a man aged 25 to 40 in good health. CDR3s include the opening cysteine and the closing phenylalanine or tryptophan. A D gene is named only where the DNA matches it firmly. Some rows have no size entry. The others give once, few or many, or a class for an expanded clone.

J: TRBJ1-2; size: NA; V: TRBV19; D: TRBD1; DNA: TGTGCCAGTAGTAAGACAGGGGTTCACTATGGCTACACCTTC; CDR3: CASSKTGVHYGYTF
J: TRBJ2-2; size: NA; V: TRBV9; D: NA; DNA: TGTGCCAGCAGCGTAGGTCCCGGGGAGCTGTTTTTT; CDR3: CASSVGPGELFF
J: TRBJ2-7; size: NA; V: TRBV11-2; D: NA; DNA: TGTGCCAGCAGCTTTTATCAGGGTCCGTCCTACGAGCAGTACTTC; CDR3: CASSFYQGPSYEQYF
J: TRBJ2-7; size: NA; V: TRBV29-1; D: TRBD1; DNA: TGCAGCGTTGAACAGGGGGCCGGGGACGAGCAGTACTTC; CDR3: CSVEQGAGDEQYF
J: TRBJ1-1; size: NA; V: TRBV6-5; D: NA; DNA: TGTGCCAGCAGTTACGATCGGGCGGACCTTAACACTGAAGCTTTCTTT; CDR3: CASSYDRADLNTEAFF
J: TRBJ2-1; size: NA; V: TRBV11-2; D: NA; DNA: TGTGCCAGCAGCCTGGGGGCAGGCTCCTACAATGAGCAGTTCTTC; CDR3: CASSLGAGSYNEQFF
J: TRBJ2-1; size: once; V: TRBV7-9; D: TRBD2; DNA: TGTGCCAGCAGCTCGAATCTAGCGGCATACAATGAGCAGTTCTTC; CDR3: CASSSNLAAYNEQFF
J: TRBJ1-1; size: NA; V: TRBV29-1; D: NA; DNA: TGCAGCGTTGTGCTGGAGAACACTGAAGCTTTCTTT; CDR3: CSVVLENTEAFF
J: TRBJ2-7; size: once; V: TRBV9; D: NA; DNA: TGTGCCAGCAGCGTAGGGGGGCGCACCTACGAGCAGTACTTC; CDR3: CASSVGGRTYEQYF
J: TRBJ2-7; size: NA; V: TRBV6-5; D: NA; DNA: TGTGCCAGCAGTAAGCTAGCTTTTTCCTCCTACGAGCAGTACTTC; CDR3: CASSKLAFSSYEQYF
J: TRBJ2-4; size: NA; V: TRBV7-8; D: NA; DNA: TGTGCCAGCAGCCTCCAGGGGAAAAACATTCAGTACTTC; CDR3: CASSLQGKNIQYF
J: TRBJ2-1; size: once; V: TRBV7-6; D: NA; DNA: TGTGCCAGCAGCCCGTCGGGGGAGGACTACAATGAGCAGTTCTTC; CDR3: CASSPSGEDYNEQFF
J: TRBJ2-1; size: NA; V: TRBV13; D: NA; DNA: TGTGCCAGCAGCTTCCCTTTCCTGGAGGGAATCGAACAGTTCTTC; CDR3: CASSFPFLEGIEQFF
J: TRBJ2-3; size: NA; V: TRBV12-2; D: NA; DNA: TGTGCAAGTCGCCTATTAGCGACTAGCACAGATACGCAGTATTTT; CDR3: CASRLLATSTDTQYF
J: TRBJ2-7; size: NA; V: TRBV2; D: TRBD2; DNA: TGTGCCAGCAGTGAGGCAATTACCGGGACTAGCTCCTACGAGCAGTACTTC; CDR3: CASSEAITGTSSYEQYF
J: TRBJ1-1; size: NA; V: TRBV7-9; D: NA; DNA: TGTGCCAGCAGCCTAGTCGACAGTGTGAACACTGAAGCTTTCTTT; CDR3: CASSLVDSVNTEAFF
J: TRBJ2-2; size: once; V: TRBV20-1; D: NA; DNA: TGCAGTGCGGACCTGTCCGGGGAGCTGTTTTTT; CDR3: CSADLSGELFF
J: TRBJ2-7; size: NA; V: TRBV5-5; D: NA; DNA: TGTGCCAGCAGACTCGACTCCTACGAGCAGTACTTC; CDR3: CASRLDSYEQYF
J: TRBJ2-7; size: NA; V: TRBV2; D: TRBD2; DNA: TGTGCCAGCAGTGACGGGACTAACCCCTACGAGCAGTACTTC; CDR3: CASSDGTNPYEQYF
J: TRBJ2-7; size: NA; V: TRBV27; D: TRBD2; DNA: TGTGCCAGCAGTTTTTCTAGCGGAACCTACGAGCAGTACTTC; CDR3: CASSFSSGTYEQYF
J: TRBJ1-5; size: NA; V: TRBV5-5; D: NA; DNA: TGTGCCAGCAGCTTGGCCGGTGGACAGTATAGCAATCAGCCCCAGCATTTT; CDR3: CASSLAGGQYSNQPQHF
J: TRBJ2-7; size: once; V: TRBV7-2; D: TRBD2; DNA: TGTGCCAGCAGCTTACTAGCGGGATCCTACGAGCAGTACTTC; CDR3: CASSLLAGSYEQYF
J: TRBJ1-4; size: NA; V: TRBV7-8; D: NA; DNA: TGTGCCAGCAGCTTATACAAGGGGTCAAAGGAAAAACTGTTTTTT; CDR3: CASSLYKGSKEKLFF
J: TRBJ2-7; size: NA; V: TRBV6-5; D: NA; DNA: TGTGCCAGCTCTGACATCACCCACGAGCAGTACTTC; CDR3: CASSDITHEQYF
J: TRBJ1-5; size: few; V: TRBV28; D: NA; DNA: TGTGCCGCTAGTCAGCCCCAGCATTTT; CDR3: CAASQPQHF
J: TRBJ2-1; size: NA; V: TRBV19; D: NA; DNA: TGTGCCAGTAGTATCCAATCTCTCGCTGAGCAGTTCTTC; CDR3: CASSIQSLAEQFF